The 3 T cell receptor beta chains presented below share a single source sample, sequenced in a study of CD8 T cells in Susac syndrome (dated by TCRdb to between 2019 and 2020). Library creation used the immunoSEQ multiplex PCR assay. RNA was extracted using the RNeasy kit, and about 0.45 to 1 ug of the RNA was reverse transcribed with random hexamers. Using fastp trimming at Q25 and MiXCR clonotype assembly, TCRdb reanalyzed the public sequencing data and kept in-frame beta chains. Rows merge per CDR3 protein into single entries with the most common DNA and genes. This sample lists about 300,000 distinct CDR3 sequences; 89% were detected once. In total, the top ten clones hold under 0.2% of the sample. Sequencing was performed on CD8+ T cells from PBMCs. All receptors come from a human donor with multiple sclerosis.

The rearrangement uses TRBV7-2 and TRBJ2-1; 10 nucleotides align to TRBD2. The CDR3 is 16 amino acids. The trim removed 2 bases at V and 8 bases at J, leaving 9 bases unmatched. Looked up from germline, CDR1 is SGHTA and CDR2 is FQGNSA. The CDR3 is CASSLPLAGVGDEQFF. The CDR3 coding sequence is TGTGCCAGCAGCTTACCTCTAGCGGGGGTAGGTGATGAGCAGTTCTTC. Together with reference TRBV7-2 and TRBJ2-1, the CDR3 gives the full variable domain: GAGVSQSPSNKVTEKGKDVELRCDPISGHTALYWYRQSLGQGLEFLIYFQGNSAPDKSGLPSDRFSAERTGGSVSTLTIQRTQQEDSAVYLCASSLPLAGVGDEQFFGPGTRLTVL.

This rearrangement joins TRBV30 to TRBJ2-7; 7 positions match TRBD1. The CDR3 contains 14 residues. The germline gives CDR1 GTSNPN, CDR2 SVGIG (reference sequence). V was pared by 5 bases and J by 0 bases, with 7 bases of the junction left unmatched. Here the CDR3 reads CAWSTGQSSYEQYF. CDR3 sequence (DNA): TGTGCCTGGTCTACGGGACAGAGCTCCTACGAGCAGTACTTC.

The CDR3 DNA is TGTGCCAGCAGCTTAGGAGGGGTTCAGCCCCAGCATTTT. Translation gives CASSLGGVQPQHF. The chain has TRBV7-9 and TRBJ1-5; a weak D match, TRBD1 (5 bases). Germline-derived CDR1 and CDR2 are SEHNR and FQNEAQ (reference sequence). The CDR3 sequence is 13 residues long. V gave up 1 base and J gave up 6 bases, with 7 bases separating them.